A single sample gave rise to the 16 T cell receptor beta chains below, sequenced in a study of T cells in women clearing cervical HPV infection. Libraries were prepared by immunoSEQ multiplex PCR; TCRdb keeps only in-frame clonotypes and omits some of them. The sample has 20,000 to 25,000 clones. Sequenced material: blood buffy coat. The receptors were sampled from a woman between 18 and 69 years old with a cervical HPV16 infection that either progressed to CIN3+ or cleared (not recorded which).

Details on this clone: The CDR3 extends 3 residues past the end of the read, so its final part is completed from the germline J gene. The chain couples TRBV6-1 to TRBJ1-6; possibly TRBD1 for D (5 bases). Between the trimmed V and J ends, which lost 3 bases and 4 bases, there was a span of 10 bases. This CDR3 comprises 15 residues. The germline V gene has CDR1 MNHNS and CDR2 SASEGT. The CDR3 is CASSEGQRYNSPLHF. The CDR3 DNA, read in part, is TGTGCCAGCAGTGAGGGGCAGAGATATAATTCACCC.

In regard to this clone: The read terminates 3 residues ahead of where the CDR3 ends, so the germline J gene completes it. The V call is TRBV6-4, the J call TRBJ2-5; 9 positions agree with TRBD2. In germline, CDR1 is MRHNA, CDR2 SNTAGT. CDR3 length: 15 residues. V gave up 2 bases and J gave up 5 bases; unmatched junction bases: 6. The covered CDR3 bases are TGTGCCAGCAGTGACGGGGTAGCGGGAGTGGAGACC. It specifies CASSDGVAGVET. The full CDR3 sequence reads CASSDGVAGVETQYF.

In the case of this clone: The CDR3 goes on 3 residues after the read ends, and that part is filled in from the germline J gene. The rearrangement joins TRBV30 to TRBJ1-3; 7 bases are a match to TRBD1. This CDR3 spans 13 amino acids. J lost 4 bases, V lost 2 bases, and 2 bases had no gene match. In germline, CDR1 is GTSNPN, CDR2 SVGIG (reference sequence). CDR3 in amino acids: CAWSWDRGNTIYF. The covered CDR3 bases are TGTGCCTGGAGTTGGGACAGAGGAAACACC.

In the case of this clone: The CDR3 end is not reached by the read, which stops 3 residues before it; the germline J gene fills it in. This rearrangement joins TRBV7-8 to TRBJ2-1; TRBD2 aligns across 10 bases. Germline trimming cut 2 bases from V and 5 bases from J; bases unmatched to any gene: 3. Germline lookup yields CDR1 SGHVS and CDR2 FQNEAQ. The length of the CDR3 is 15 residues. The CDR3 DNA, read in part, is TGTGCCAGCAGCTTACTAGCGGGAGCGAACAATGAG. Translating it yields CASSLLAGANNE. The whole CDR3 protein reads CASSLLAGANNEQFF. Combining the CDR3 with reference TRBV7-8 and TRBJ2-1 gives the whole variable domain GAGVSQSPRYKVAKRGQDVALRCDPISGHVSLFWYQQALGQGPEFLTYFQNEAQLDKSGLPSDRFFAERPEGSVSTLKIQRTQQEDSAVYLCASSLLAGANNEQFFGPGTRLTVL.

Concerning this clone itself: Read coverage stops 3 residues before the CDR3 terminus; the germline J gene supplies the remainder. J is TRBJ1-2 and V is TRBV19; D is unclear. The CDR3 sequence is 15 residues long. Trimming pared 3 bases from V and 5 bases from J, leaving 16 bases between. The V gene's germline CDR1 is LNHDA and CDR2 SQIVND (reference sequence). This CDR3 reads CASSMVTYTGYGYTF. The sequenced part of the CDR3 DNA is TGTGCCAGTAGTATGGTAACCTATACGGGTTATGGC.

This CDR3 reads CASSKPTGSGNTIYF. Incomplete CDR3 DNA: TGCGCCAGCAGCAAACCAACTGGCTCTGGAAACACC. The V gene is TRBV5-1, the J gene TRBJ1-3; D is unresolved. Sequencing ends 3 residues short of the CDR3 end; the germline J gene provides the rest. Germline CDR1 is SGHRS and CDR2 is YFSETQ. Trimming took off 4 bases at V and 0 bases at J, with 11 bases between the two ends. The CDR3 covers 15 residues.

As concerns this clone: At one boundary the junction diverges from the germline segment, which might be a read error. With the read ending 3 residues before the CDR3 end, the germline J gene is used to fill in that end. This chain connects TRBV7-7 to TRBJ2-3; TRBD2 matches 12 bases. The length of the CDR3 is 14 residues. Germline V lookup: CDR1 SSHAT, CDR2 FNYEAQ (reference sequence). CDR3: CASSLGLAGDTQYF. The DNA read from the CDR3 is TGTGCTAGCAGCTTAGGACTAGCGGGGGATACG.

About this clone itself: The missing CDR3 end, 3 residues past where the read stops, is filled in from the germline J gene. The chain is built from TRBV5-1 and TRBJ1-2; D possibly corresponds to TRBD1 (5 bases). This CDR3 spans 12 amino acids. The germline V gene encodes CDR1 SGHRS and CDR2 YFSETQ. Trimming shortened V by 1 base and J by 4 bases, and 5 bases separated the two germline ends. CDR3 DNA (partial): TGCGCCAGCAGCTTGCAGGGCTATGGC. It yields the protein CASSLQGYG. The entire CDR3 reads CASSLQGYGYTF.

As regards this clone: Coverage ceases 3 residues before the CDR3 finishes, and the germline J gene fills in the end. The rearrangement links TRBV13 to TRBJ2-1, with 11 bases identical to TRBD2. CDR3 size: 16 residues. CDR1 and CDR2 (germline): PRHDT, FYEKMQ (reference sequence). V lost 5 bases and J lost 2; bases outside the gene matches: 5. CDR3 DNA, as far as it was read: TGTGCCAGCAGCGGCCTGACTAGCGGGGCCTACAATGAG. Amino acids: CASSGLTSGAYNE. The CDR3 in full is CASSGLTSGAYNEQFF.

About this clone itself: The read terminates 3 residues before the CDR3 end, so the remaining end is supplied by the germline J gene. This chain uses TRBV20-1 with TRBJ1-2; D possibly corresponds to TRBD1 (5 bases). The CDR3 sequence is 14 residues long. CDR1 and CDR2 from the germline V gene are DFQATT and SNEGSKA (reference sequence). The CDR3 is CSARETAAGGGYTF. CDR3 DNA, as far as it was read: TGCAGTGCTAGGGAGACAGCGGCCGGGGGGGGC.

In regard to this clone: The read terminates 3 residues before the CDR3 end, so the remaining end is supplied by the germline J gene. The V and J genes are TRBV7-2 and TRBJ1-6; D call uncertain. Between the trimmed V and J ends, which lost 3 bases and 8 bases, there was a span of 8 bases. Germline V CDR1 and CDR2: SGHTA, FQGNSA. The CDR3 consists of 13 residues. Partial CDR3 DNA: TGTGCCAGCAGCTTCCGTTTTTATTCACCC. Amino acid sequence: CASSFRFYSP. The full CDR3 protein is CASSFRFYSPLHF. Full variable domain (rest looked up from reference TRBV7-2 and TRBJ1-6): GAGVSQSPSNKVTEKGKDVELRCDPISGHTALYWYRQSLGQGLEFLIYFQGNSAPDKSGLPSDRFSAERTGGSVSTLTIQRTQQEDSAVYLCASSFRFYSPLHFGNGTRLTVT.

Partial CDR3 DNA: TGCAGTGCTAGATCCCCAAGGGGAGATAATAATGAAAAA. Its protein product is CSARSPRGDNNEK. The whole CDR3 protein is CSARSPRGDNNEKLFF. This rearrangement joins TRBV20-1 to TRBJ1-4; a possible D gene is TRBD1 (5 bases). The read finishes 3 residues shy of the CDR3 end, and the germline J gene is used to complete it. V shed 2 bases and J shed 4 bases, with 17 bases lying between them. Looked up from germline, CDR1 is DFQATT and CDR2 is SNEGSKA (reference sequence). The CDR3 covers 16 residues.

For this clone: The sequence runs out 3 residues before the end of the CDR3; the remainder is reconstructed from the germline J gene. The V and J genes are TRBV23-1 and TRBJ2-5; unclear D gene. TRBV23-1 is annotated as an ORF whose role is uncertain. V was shortened by 3 bases and J by 1 base, with 6 bases between the two germline ends. This CDR3 comprises 13 residues. Here the CDR3 reads CASSHSPQETQYF. The covered CDR3 bases are TGCGCCAGCAGTCACTCCCCCCAAGAGACC.

Notes on this clone: The read terminates 3 residues before the CDR3 end, so the remaining end is supplied by the germline J gene. V usage is TRBV10-3 and J usage is TRBJ1-1; D uncertain. This CDR3 is built from 15 residues. Germline V lookup: CDR1 ENHRY, CDR2 SYGVKD. The CDR3 region is CAISELAGTLGEAFF. The sequenced CDR3 bases are TGTGCCATCAGTGAGTTGGCAGGTACTTTGGGCGAA.

In the case of this clone: The read comes to an end 3 residues before the CDR3 does, leaving the germline J gene to fill in the end. This rearrangement joins TRBV7-9 to TRBJ1-4, with 7 positions matching TRBD1. The CDR3 extends over 15 amino acids. The V and J ends lost 1 base and 8 bases, in that order; junction bases with no gene match: 7. The germline V gene has CDR1 SEHNR and CDR2 FQNEAQ (reference sequence). The sequenced CDR3 bases are TGTGCCAGCAGCTTAGACCAGGGGGAGGAGGAAAAA. It translates to CASSLDQGEEEK. The CDR3, in full, reads CASSLDQGEEEKLFF. The variable domain in full, completed from reference TRBV7-9 and TRBJ1-4, reads DTGVSQNPRHKITKRGQNVTFRCDPISEHNRLYWYRQTLGQGPEFLTYFQNEAQLEKSRLLSDRFSAERPKGSFSTLEIQRTEQGDSAMYLCASSLDQGEEEKLFFGSGTQLSVL.

As for this clone: The CDR3 end is not reached by the read, which stops 3 residues before it; the germline J gene fills it in. The genes are TRBV30 and TRBJ2-7, with 10 bases that match TRBD2. V lost 1 base to trimming and J lost 2 bases; unmatched junction nucleotides: 5. The CDR3 sequence is 15 residues long. Per the germline V gene, CDR1 is GTSNPN and CDR2 is SVGIG (reference sequence). The CDR3 here is CAWSESSGGAYEQYF. CDR3 DNA (partial): TGTGCCTGGAGTGAATCCAGCGGGGGGGCCTACGAG.